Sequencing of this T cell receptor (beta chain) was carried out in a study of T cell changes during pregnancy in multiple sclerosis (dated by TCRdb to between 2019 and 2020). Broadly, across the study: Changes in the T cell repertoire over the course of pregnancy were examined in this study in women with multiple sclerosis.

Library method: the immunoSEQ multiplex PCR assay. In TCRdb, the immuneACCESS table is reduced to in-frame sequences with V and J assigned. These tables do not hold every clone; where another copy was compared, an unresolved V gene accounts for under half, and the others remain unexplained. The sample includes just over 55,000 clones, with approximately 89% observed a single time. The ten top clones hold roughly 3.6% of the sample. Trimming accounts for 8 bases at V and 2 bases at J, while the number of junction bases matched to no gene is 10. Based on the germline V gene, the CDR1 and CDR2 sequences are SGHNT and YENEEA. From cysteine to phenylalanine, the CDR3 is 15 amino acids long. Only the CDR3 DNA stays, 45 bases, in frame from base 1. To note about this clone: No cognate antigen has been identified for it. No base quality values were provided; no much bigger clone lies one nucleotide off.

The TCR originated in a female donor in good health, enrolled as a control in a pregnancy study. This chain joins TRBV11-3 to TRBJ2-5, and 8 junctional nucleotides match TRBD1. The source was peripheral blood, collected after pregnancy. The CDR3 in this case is CASEFGQGYQETQYF. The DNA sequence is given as TGTGCCAGCGAATTCGGACAGGGCTATCAAGAGACCCAGTACTTC.